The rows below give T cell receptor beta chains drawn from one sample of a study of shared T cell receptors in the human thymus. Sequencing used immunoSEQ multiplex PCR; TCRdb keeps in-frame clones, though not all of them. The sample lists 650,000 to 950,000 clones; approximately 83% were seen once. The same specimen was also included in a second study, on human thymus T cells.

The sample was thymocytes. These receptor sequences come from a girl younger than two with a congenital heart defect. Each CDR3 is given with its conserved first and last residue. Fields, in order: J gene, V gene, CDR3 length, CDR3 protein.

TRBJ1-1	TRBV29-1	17	CSVADREPPKNNTEAFF
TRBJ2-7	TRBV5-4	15	CASSREGQGSYEQYF
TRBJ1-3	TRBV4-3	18	CASSQIGETLEPGNTIYF
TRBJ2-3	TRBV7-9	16	CASSPLGDQHTDTQYF
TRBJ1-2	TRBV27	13	CASSLEGLGGYTF
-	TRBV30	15	CAWSDLKGHSHEQYF
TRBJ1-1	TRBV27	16	CASSVTGGLENTEAFF
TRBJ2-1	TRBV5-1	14	CASRGHDSYNEQFF
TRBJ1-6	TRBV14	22	CASSQGVNIEGQGGSYNSPLHF
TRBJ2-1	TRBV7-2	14	CASSLGTGVNEQFF
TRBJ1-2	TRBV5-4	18	CASSEGTGRSPFHYGYTF
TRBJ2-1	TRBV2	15	CASRGHRYSYNEQFF
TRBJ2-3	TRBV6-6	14	CASSYLDRQHTQYF
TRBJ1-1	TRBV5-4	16	CASSLRMEKPNTEAFF
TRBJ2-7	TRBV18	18	CASSPRRQGALALYEQYF
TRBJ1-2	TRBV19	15	CASSRTTGLDYGYTF
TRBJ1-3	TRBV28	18	CASSWTGPGQGCGNTIYF
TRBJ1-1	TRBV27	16	CASSLFPGTENTEAFF
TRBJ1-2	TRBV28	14	CASSLPVSNYGYTF
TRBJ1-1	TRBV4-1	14	CASSQETADTEAFF
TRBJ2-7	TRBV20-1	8	CSAGTGDF
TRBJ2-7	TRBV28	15	CASKVAGTPGYEQYF
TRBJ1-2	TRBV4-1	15	CASSQDYKRNAGYTF
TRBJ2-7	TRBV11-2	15	CASSSGTAVSYEQYF
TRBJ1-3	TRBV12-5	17	CASGLVNGTGGGNTIYF
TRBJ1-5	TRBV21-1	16	CASNLVRGVINQPQHF
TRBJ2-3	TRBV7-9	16	CASSRRQGRDSDTQYF
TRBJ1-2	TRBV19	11	CASQGNYGYTF
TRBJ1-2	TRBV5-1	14	CASHPSDRVYGYTF
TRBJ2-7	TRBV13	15	CASSKRGPASYEQYF
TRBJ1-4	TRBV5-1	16	CASSSGGPGTNEKLFF
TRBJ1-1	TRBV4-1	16	CASSQESGAPNTEAFF
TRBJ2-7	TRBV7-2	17	CASSLDEIAGGPVEQYF
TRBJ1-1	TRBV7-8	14	CASSLAQGNTEAFF
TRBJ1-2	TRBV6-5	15	CASSPEKAHHYGYTF
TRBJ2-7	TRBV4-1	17	CASSQDFGTWEEGEQYF
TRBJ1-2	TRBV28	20	CASSLVRTHEVRDDNYGYTF
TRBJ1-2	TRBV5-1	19	CASSFLPGQPQGTNYGYTF
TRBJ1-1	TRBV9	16	CASSVGEPPLDTEAFF
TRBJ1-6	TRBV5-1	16	CASSRTFQGGNSPLHF
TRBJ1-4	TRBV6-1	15	CASSEDRATNEKLFF
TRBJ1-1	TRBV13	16	CASSLGRHGDLPEAFF
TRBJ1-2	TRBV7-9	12	CASSLAGRMNTF
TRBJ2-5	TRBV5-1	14	CASSRRTGGETQYF
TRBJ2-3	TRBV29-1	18	CSVDPPLESGGWTDTQYF
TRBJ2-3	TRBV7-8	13	CASSLEGGSTQYF
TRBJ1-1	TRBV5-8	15	CASSLAEKTVTEAFF
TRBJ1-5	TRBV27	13	CASSLGQNQPQHF
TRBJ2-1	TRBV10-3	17	CAIRKRQTSGVYNEQFF
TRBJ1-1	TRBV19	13	CASRIVSCAEAFF
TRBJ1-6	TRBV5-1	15	CASSLVNPGQPPLHF
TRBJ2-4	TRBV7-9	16	CASSLLDSHPGNIQYF
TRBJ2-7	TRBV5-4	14	CASSRDRASYEQYF
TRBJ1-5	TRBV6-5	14	CAIPQGVGNQPQHF
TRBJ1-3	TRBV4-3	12	CASSRPRGPIYF